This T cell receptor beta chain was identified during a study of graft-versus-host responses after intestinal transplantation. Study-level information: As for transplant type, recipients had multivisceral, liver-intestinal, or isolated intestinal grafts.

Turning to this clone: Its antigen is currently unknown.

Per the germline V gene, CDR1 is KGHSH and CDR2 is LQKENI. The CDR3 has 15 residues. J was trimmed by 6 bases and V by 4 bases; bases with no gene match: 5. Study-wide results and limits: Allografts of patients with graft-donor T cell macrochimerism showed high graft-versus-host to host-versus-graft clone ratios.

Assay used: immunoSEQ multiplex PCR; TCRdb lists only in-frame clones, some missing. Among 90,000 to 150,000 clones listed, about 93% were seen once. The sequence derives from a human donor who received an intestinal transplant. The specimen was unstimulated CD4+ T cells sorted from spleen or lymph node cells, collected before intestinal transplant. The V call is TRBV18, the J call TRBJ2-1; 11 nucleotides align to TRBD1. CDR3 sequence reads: CASSLTGTGGNEQFF. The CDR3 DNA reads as TGTGCCAGCTCACTAACCGGGACAGGGGGCAATGAGCAGTTCTTC.